One and the same sample provided the 14 T cell receptor beta chains below, sequenced in a study of blood T cell repertoires in COVID-19. This table comes from immunoSEQ multiplex PCR, and its TCRdb copy is limited to in-frame clones, with some not included. The profile shows some 160,000 clones, 79% of them singletons. The sample taken for sequencing was peripheral blood. These receptors all stem from a man aged 50-60 years with active or convalescent COVID-19.

The CDR3 is CASSNLAGGDNEQFF. The CDR3 DNA reads as TGTGCCAGCTCGAATCTAGCGGGAGGAGACAATGAGCAGTTCTTC. The genes are TRBV9 and TRBJ2-1; 11 bases map to TRBD2. This CDR3 is 15 amino acids long. V lost 7 bases, J lost 5 bases, and 8 bases stayed unmatched. Germline CDR1 is SGDLS and CDR2 is YYNGEE.

The chain joins TRBV9 to TRBJ2-5; 9 bases are shared with TRBD2. The CDR3 is 15 amino acids. Trimming at V came to 4 bases and at J to 5 bases, leaving 9 bases not matched to a gene. Germline assignment: CDR1 SGDLS and CDR2 YYNGEE. The CDR3 DNA sequence: TGTGCCAGCAGCCGTAGCGGGAGTCGGTGGGAGACCCAGTACTTC. Its protein product is CASSRSGSRWETQYF.

Only one count was recorded for this clone. This chain joins TRBV7-9 and TRBJ2-3, with 11 bases aligning to TRBD2. The germline V gene encodes CDR1 SEHNR and CDR2 FQNEAQ (reference sequence). V shed 4 bases, J shed 2 bases, and the junction held 11 bases outside the gene matches. CDR3 length: 18 amino acids. The CDR3 loop reads CASSWRGGTSGPTDTQYF. DNA of the CDR3: TGTGCCAGCAGCTGGAGGGGCGGGACTAGCGGCCCCACAGATACGCAGTATTTT. Full variable domain (outside the CDR3, taken from reference TRBV7-9 and TRBJ2-3): DTGVSQNPRHKITKRGQNVTFRCDPISEHNRLYWYRQTLGQGPEFLTYFQNEAQLEKSRLLSDRFSAERPKGSFSTLEIQRTEQGDSAMYLCASSWRGGTSGPTDTQYFGPGTRLTVL.

Concerning this clone: Other DNA variants within this sample encode the same CDR3. This chain links TRBV7-3 with TRBJ2-1; 11 nucleotides agree with TRBD2. This CDR3 region has 16 residues. The junction had 7 bases not matched to a gene; V was cut back by 5 bases and J by 4 bases. In germline, CDR1 is SGHTA, CDR2 FQGTGA. The CDR3 sequence is CASSPLAGGVYNEQFF. The CDR3 nucleotides are TGTGCCAGCAGCCCCTTAGCGGGAGGGGTTTACAATGAGCAGTTCTTC.

CDR3 protein: CASSYFGRNHEQYF. For the CDR3, the DNA is TGTGCCAGCAGTTACTTCGGGAGGAACCACGAGCAGTACTTC. The chain recombines TRBV6-5 with TRBJ2-7; 7 nucleotides line up with TRBD2. Germline V lookup: CDR1 MNHEY, CDR2 SVGAGI. V shed 1 base and J 5 bases; nucleotides not matched to a gene: 5. This CDR3 has 14 amino acids.

CDR3 nucleotide sequence: TGTGCCAGCAGTTTATACTCGGGAGGGCCCACAGATACGCAGTATTTT. This gives the protein CASSLYSGGPTDTQYF. This sequence joins TRBV27 and TRBJ2-3, with 8 bases identical to TRBD2. CDR1 and CDR2 from the germline V gene are MNHEY and SMNVEV (reference sequence). The length of the CDR3 is 16 residues. With V trimmed by 1 base and J by 2 bases, 5 bases remained unmatched.

The chain recombines TRBV28 with TRBJ1-5; D perhaps matches TRBD1 (6 bases). Germline assignment: CDR1 MDHEN and CDR2 SYDVKM. V dropped 7 bases and J dropped 3 bases, with 16 bases sitting between them. CDR3 length: 15 amino acids. This CDR3 is CASTLGGALNQPQHF. The CDR3 DNA sequence: TGTGCCAGCACCCTGGGGGGGGCCCTCAATCAGCCCCAGCATTTT.

A note on this clone: This could be a read error, since a much larger clone is one nucleotide away. J is TRBJ1-2 and V is TRBV11-2, with D maybe TRBD1 (5 bases). CDR3 length: 13 residues. The germline V gene has CDR1 SGHAT and CDR2 FQNNGV. Trimming removed 1 base at V and 2 bases at J, with 5 bases between. For the CDR3, the DNA is TGTGCCAGCAGCTTAGCAGGGAACTATGGCTACACCTTC. Its translation is CASSLAGNYGYTF.

This clone occurred once. The V and J genes are TRBV4-2 and TRBJ2-1, with 9 bases that match TRBD2. With 0 bases clipped from V and 7 bases from J, the junction kept 7 bases outside the gene matches. Germline CDR1 reads LGHNA; CDR2 reads YNFKEQ. The CDR3 covers 16 residues. The CDR3 here is CASSQDPSGNGNEQFF. In DNA, the CDR3 is TGTGCCAGCAGCCAAGACCCTAGCGGGAATGGGAATGAGCAGTTCTTC.

V and J are TRBV12-2 and TRBJ1-2; the table's D call of TRBD1 was not tested on the DNA. TRBV12-2 is a pseudogene. This CDR3 spans 13 amino acids. CDR3 amino acids: CASRLEDRAGYTF. CDR3 DNA sequence: TGTGCAAGTCGCTTAGAAGACAGGGCTGGCTACACCTTC.

The chain carries TRBV5-6 and TRBJ2-5, with 7 bases aligning to TRBD2. The CDR3 extends over 15 amino acids. Germline assignment: CDR1 SGHDT and CDR2 YYEEEE. The trim removed 4 bases at V and 7 bases at J, leaving 13 bases unmatched. The CDR3 DNA follows: TGTGCCAGCAGCCTGGGGACCGCTAGCGGAGTGACCCAGTACTTC. This gives the protein CASSLGTASGVTQYF.

The chain employs TRBV19 and TRBJ1-1; a possible D gene is TRBD1 (6 bases). Trimming left V 6 bases short and J 6 bases short, with 17 bases between. The CDR3 is 14 amino acids. CDR1 is LNHDA and CDR2 is SQIVND in the germline V gene (reference sequence). For the CDR3, the DNA is TGTGCCAGTAGCATTGGGCGGGGGCCCGCTGAAGCTTTCTTT. Amino acid sequence: CASSIGRGPAEAFF.

The rearrangement joins TRBV7-3 to TRBJ2-2; 9 nucleotides align to TRBD2. Germline CDR1 SGHTA, CDR2 FQGTGA. The CDR3 length is 17 residues. J was trimmed by 4 bases and V by 3 bases; bases with no gene match: 9. The CDR3 here is CASSLAGGFWSTGELFF. In DNA, the CDR3 is TGTGCCAGCAGCTTGGCGGGAGGGTTTTGGTCCACCGGGGAGCTGTTTTTT.

The V call is TRBV19, the J call TRBJ2-1, with 11 bases fitting TRBD2. CDR1 LNHDA and CDR2 SQIVND come from the germline V gene (reference sequence). The CDR3 runs to 15 residues. The trim removed 7 bases at V and 3 bases at J, leaving 5 bases unmatched. In DNA, the CDR3 is TGTGCCAGTACCACACTAGCGGGAGACTACAATGAGCAGTTCTTC. Its protein product is CASTTLAGDYNEQFF.